This entry lists 26 T cell receptor beta chains sequenced from one sample in a study of T cells in Graves' hyperthyroidism and ophthalmopathy. Regions amplified from RNA transcripts were the TCR beta CDR3 regions. The HTBI primer set served for first-round RT-PCR of the TCR CDR3. TCRdb passed the multiplex PCR reads through MiXCR, listing each CDR3 protein once. Here the sample spans fewer than 600,000 distinct CDR3 sequences, around 15% being singletons. Material for sequencing was blood. These TCRs come from a woman in her thirties or forties with Graves' hyperthyroidism.

This clonotype occurred many times. The V gene is TRBV6-2 or TRBV6-3, the J gene TRBJ2-2; 8 bases agree with TRBD2. Germline trimming cut 2 bases from V and 5 bases from J; bases unmatched to any gene: 10. This CDR3 comprises 17 residues. In germline, CDR1 is MNHEY, CDR2 SVGEGT. The CDR3 region is CASSYGRSGSWTGELFF. The CDR3 nucleotides read TGTGCCAGCAGTTACGGGCGGAGCGGGAGTTGGACCGGGGAGCTGTTTTTT.

As to this clonotype: This may arise from a read error, as a much more abundant clone is one base away. The CDR3 sequence is CASSLSPGGLFF. DNA of the CDR3: TGTGCCAGCAGCTTAAGTCCCGGGGGGCTGTTTTTT. The chain employs TRBV11-1 and TRBJ2-2; perhaps TRBD2 as D (6 bases). Germline CDR1 is SGHAT and CDR2 is FQDESV (reference sequence). The CDR3 extends over 12 amino acids.

The CDR3 DNA sequence: TGCAGTGCTAGAGCCCCGGGACAGGGGAACGAGCAGTACTTC. Protein: CSARAPGQGNEQYF. The V and J genes are TRBV20-1 and TRBJ2-7; 10 bases align to TRBD1. Germline assignment: CDR1 DFQATT and CDR2 SNEGSKA (reference sequence). The CDR3 length is 14 residues. The junction had 5 bases not matched to a gene; V was cut back by 1 base and J by 5 bases.

The V and J genes are TRBV7-2 and TRBJ2-6; D perhaps matches TRBD2 (5 bases). This CDR3 has 18 amino acids. The ends were cut back, 2 bases at V and 0 bases at J, with 14 bases in the middle. Germline assignment: CDR1 SGHTA and CDR2 FQGNSA. The DNA of the CDR3 is TGTGCCAGCAGCTTATGGGCAGAGGGCCCCTCTGGGGCCAACGTCCTGACTTTC. Amino acids: CASSLWAEGPSGANVLTF. The complete variable domain, with remaining parts taken from reference TRBV7-2 and TRBJ2-6, reads GAGVSQSPSNKVTEKGKDVELRCDPISGHTALYWYRQSLGQGLEFLIYFQGNSAPDKSGLPSDRFSAERTGGSVSTLTIQRTQQEDSAVYLCASSLWAEGPSGANVLTFGAGSRLTVL.

This clonotype was detected many times. V gene TRBV28 combines with J gene TRBJ2-7, with a possible D match to TRBD1 (5 bases). Germline V gene sequence: CDR1 MDHEN, CDR2 SYDVKM. This CDR3 spans 15 amino acids. Trimming cost V 3 bases and J 0 bases, with 12 bases left between them. The DNA for the CDR3 is TGTGCCAGCAGTTTGGGGCGGAGCACCTCCTACGAGCAGTACTTC. It codes for CASSLGRSTSYEQYF.

There are a few counts of this clonotype. The chain has TRBV6-2 or TRBV6-3 and TRBJ2-6; tentatively, D is TRBD1 (7 bases). CDR1 MNHEY and CDR2 SVGEGT come from the germline V gene. Trimming stripped 2 bases from V and 4 bases from J, with 18 bases between. The CDR3 length is 18 residues. This CDR3 is CASSYRAGGLAGANVLTF. In DNA, the CDR3 is TGTGCCAGCAGTTACAGGGCAGGGGGACTTGCCGGGGCCAACGTCCTGACTTTC.

This clonotype was counted at least ten times. The CDR3 spells CASSLYPTGGHQPQHF. CDR3 in DNA: TGTGCCAGCAGTTTATACCCGACAGGGGGTCATCAGCCCCAGCATTTT. The V gene is TRBV28, the J gene TRBJ1-5; TRBD1 matches 9 bases. Germline CDR1 MDHEN, CDR2 SYDVKM. This CDR3 comprises 16 residues. J lost 5 bases, V lost 1 base, and 6 bases had no gene match.

With respect to this clonotype: A much larger clone differs by one base, so this may be a read error. The CDR3 loop is CASSTETINADTQYF. The CDR3 DNA is TGTGCCAGCAGCACAGAGACTATTAACGCAGATACGCAGTATTTT. The rearrangement uses TRBV7-9 and TRBJ2-3, with D perhaps TRBD2 (5 bases). Trimming removed 5 bases at V and 4 bases at J, with 16 bases between. From germline, CDR1 is SEHNR and CDR2 FQNEAQ (reference sequence). The CDR3 runs 15 residues.

Only one count was recorded for this clonotype. The V and J genes are TRBV14 and TRBJ2-1; D ambiguous. There are 14 residues in the CDR3. V lost 9 bases and J lost 0, with 12 bases in between. Germline CDR1 is SGHDN and CDR2 is FVKESK. CDR3 nucleotides: TGTGCCAGTAGTAGCAGCACCTCCTACAATGAGCAGTTCTTC. It translates to CASSSSTSYNEQFF.

The table lists this clonotype with many counts. The chain joins TRBV2 to TRBJ2-7; 7 bases line up with TRBD1. Germline CDR1 and CDR2: SNHLY and FYNNEI. The V gene end was trimmed by 7 bases and the J gene end by 2 bases; junction bases not matched to a gene: 8. The CDR3 has 14 amino acids. CDR3 bases: TGTGCCAGCATAGCCCAGGGACAGCCCTACGAGCAGTACTTC. This codes for CASIAQGQPYEQYF. The full variable domain, rest sourced from reference TRBV2 and TRBJ2-7, is EPEVTQTPSHQVTQMGQEVILRCVPISNHLYFYWYRQILGQKVEFLVSFYNNEISEKSEIFDDQFSVERPDGSNFTLKIRSTKLEDSAMYFCASIAQGQPYEQYFGPGTRLTVT.

This clonotype showed up many times. The V and J genes are TRBV20-1 and TRBJ2-7, with D tentatively TRBD2 (6 bases). The germline V gene encodes CDR1 DFQATT and CDR2 SNEGSKA (reference sequence). V gave up 6 bases and J gave up 0 bases, with 12 bases separating them. CDR3 length: 13 amino acids. Here the CDR3 DNA reads TGCAGTGCCGATAGCGGAAGCTCCTACGAGCAGTACTTC. Its protein is CSADSGSSYEQYF.

Many counts were recorded for this clonotype. The CDR3, as DNA: TGTGCCAGCAGCTTGTTCTGGGAAGAGACCCAGTACTTC. Protein sequence: CASSLFWEETQYF. The V and J genes are TRBV5-4 and TRBJ2-5; D is uncertain. V shed 1 base and J shed 3 bases, with 7 bases lying between them. CDR1 SGHNT and CDR2 YYREEE come from the germline V gene (reference sequence). The CDR3 has 13 amino acids.

The table lists this clonotype with many counts. The chain carries TRBV2 and TRBJ1-1; the match to TRBD1 covers 9 bases. Germline V gene lookup returns CDR1 SNHLY and CDR2 FYNNEI. The CDR3 has 14 residues. With V trimmed by 7 bases and J by 5 bases, 8 bases remained unmatched. The CDR3 bases are TGTGCCAGCACTATACAGGGGGCGATGACTGAAGCTTTCTTT. Its translation: CASTIQGAMTEAFF.

This clonotype was observed many times. This chain links TRBV27 with TRBJ1-5, with D uncertain. Looked up from germline, CDR1 is MNHEY and CDR2 is SMNVEV (reference sequence). The V gene lost 4 bases and the J gene lost 0 bases, with 10 bases spanning the gap. CDR3 size: 15 residues. This CDR3 reads CASSSLLNSNQPQHF. The DNA for the CDR3 is TGTGCCAGCAGTTCACTACTTAATAGCAATCAGCCCCAGCATTTT.

This clonotype showed up many times. This chain connects TRBV3-1 to TRBJ1-2; D is unclear. This CDR3 has 14 amino acids. The germline V and J ends were trimmed by 0 bases and 10 bases, with 15 bases remaining between them. Germline V gene lookup returns CDR1 LGHDT and CDR2 YNNKEL (reference sequence). CDR3 protein: CASSQDWVSHVYTF. CDR3 sequence (DNA): TGTGCCAGCAGCCAAGATTGGGTGTCCCACGTCTACACCTTC.

This clonotype was detected a few times. J is TRBJ2-1 and V is TRBV15; D not resolved. Germline-derived CDR1 and CDR2 are LNHNV and YYDKDF (reference sequence). The CDR3 spans 14 residues. V lost 0 bases, J lost 8 bases, and 11 bases lay in between. The CDR3 bases are TGTGCCACCAGCAGAGATCTTCTCTCGGATGAGCAGTTCTTC. Its translation: CATSRDLLSDEQFF.

This clonotype was seen many times. The V gene is TRBV11-2, the J gene TRBJ2-1; 7 nucleotides align to TRBD2. After removal of 7 bases from V and 7 bases from J, the junction contained 7 bases not matched to a gene. The CDR3 sequence is 13 residues long. The germline V gene has CDR1 SGHAT and CDR2 FQNNGV. The CDR3 here is CASTTGGGNEQFF. The CDR3 DNA reads as TGTGCCAGCACTACGGGGGGAGGGAATGAGCAGTTCTTC. The full variable domain, with the rest looked up from reference TRBV11-2 and TRBJ2-1, is EAGVAQSPRYKIIEKRQSVAFWCNPISGHATLYWYQQILGQGPKLLIQFQNNGVVDDSQLPKDRFSAERLKGVDSTLKIQPAKLEDSAVYLCASTTGGGNEQFFGPGTRLTVL.

The rearrangement uses TRBV25-1 and TRBJ1-1, with 9 bases aligning to TRBD1. The germline V gene has CDR1 MGHDK and CDR2 SYGVNS. With 4 bases clipped from V and 6 bases from J, the junction kept 12 bases outside the gene matches. The CDR3 runs 16 residues. The CDR3 reads CASSGYRDRDFAEAFF. The CDR3 DNA is TGTGCCAGCAGTGGATACCGGGACAGGGATTTTGCTGAAGCTTTCTTT.

The table lists this clonotype with many counts. The junction differs from germline at one of its ends, possibly a read error. The chain couples TRBV20-1 to TRBJ2-5; D tentatively reads TRBD1 or TRBD2 (5 bases each). Germline lookup yields CDR1 DFQATT and CDR2 SNEGSKA (reference sequence). The CDR3 loop spans 13 amino acids. CDR3 sequence: CSAREGSSGTGNF. In DNA, the CDR3 is TGCAGTGCTAGAGAGGGGAGTTCCGGGACGGGGAACTTC.

The sample holds many counts of this clonotype. The chain combines TRBV28 with TRBJ2-1; 7 bases are a match to TRBD1. The ends lost 5 bases at V and 13 bases at J; junction bases unmatched: 5. The length of the CDR3 is 11 residues. Looked up from germline, CDR1 is MDHEN and CDR2 is SYDVKM. The CDR3: CASSPGQAQFF. The CDR3 DNA sequence: TGTGCCAGCAGTCCCGGACAGGCCCAGTTCTTC.

This clonotype was counted between two and nine times. The chain is built from TRBV4-1 and TRBJ2-1; 7 positions match TRBD2. This CDR3 is 17 amino acids long. CDR1 and CDR2 (germline): MGHRA, YSYEKL. The V and J ends lost 1 base and 4 bases, in that order; junction bases with no gene match: 10. DNA of the CDR3: TGCGCCAGCAGCCAAGTCCTACTAAGCGGGACTTACAATGAGCAGTTCTTC. Translation: CASSQVLLSGTYNEQFF.

There are many counts of this clonotype. This chain links TRBV20-1 with TRBJ2-3; D gene uncertain. The CDR3 runs to 14 residues. CDR1 and CDR2 (germline): DFQATT, SNEGSKA (reference sequence). The CDR3 DNA reads TGCAGCGGTCTTTCGCATTCGAGTGCAGATACGCAGTATTTT. Encoded protein: CSGLSHSSADTQYF.

This clonotype was detected only a few times. The chain is built from TRBV3-1 and TRBJ1-5; 8 bases map to TRBD1. This CDR3 has 16 amino acids. Germline trimming cut 3 bases from V and 4 bases from J; bases unmatched to any gene: 8. The germline V gene has CDR1 LGHDT and CDR2 YNNKEL (reference sequence). The CDR3 nucleotides are TGTGCCAGCAGCCATCACGACAGGGGAGGGAATCAGCCCCAGCATTTT. Translating gives CASSHHDRGGNQPQHF.

This clonotype was counted many times. This chain uses TRBV28 with TRBJ1-1, with TRBD1 matching over 8 bases. CDR1 and CDR2 (germline): MDHEN, SYDVKM. The V gene end was trimmed by 7 bases and the J gene end by 3 bases; junction bases not matched to a gene: 4. The CDR3 has 13 residues. CDR3 in amino acids: CASNQGADTEAFF. In nucleotides, the CDR3 is TGTGCCAGCAATCAGGGGGCGGACACTGAAGCTTTCTTT.

The chain links TRBV3-1 to TRBJ2-1; 13 nucleotides align to TRBD2. V shed 1 base and J 4 bases; nucleotides not matched to a gene: 7. CDR3 length: 18 amino acids. CDR1 and CDR2 from the germline V gene are LGHDT and YNNKEL (reference sequence). The CDR3: CASSQGIQLAGGYNEQFF. The DNA for the CDR3 is TGTGCCAGCAGCCAAGGGATCCAACTAGCGGGGGGGTACAATGAGCAGTTCTTC.

V gene TRBV5-1 combines with J gene TRBJ1-2, with D maybe TRBD1 (5 bases). The V end lost 4 bases, the J end lost 3 bases, and 19 bases lay between the germline ends. Germline assignment: CDR1 SGHRS and CDR2 YFSETQ. The CDR3 is 16 amino acids. The CDR3 is CASSPEAPGTDYGYTF. CDR3 DNA sequence: TGCGCCAGCAGCCCTGAAGCGCCGGGGACCGACTATGGCTACACCTTC.